This TCR beta chain derives from a study of shared clonotypes between healthy human individuals. Naivety among CD8 cells was defined by CD45RO negativity and positive CCR7 selection, thereby excluding terminally differentiated effector memory CD45RA+ cells. Germline CDR1 reads MDHEN; CDR2 reads SYDVKM. This CDR3 contains 16 residues. The junction had 7 bases not matched to a gene; V was cut back by 1 base and J by 6 bases. Assay execution took place at the deep level. Assay used: immunoSEQ multiplex PCR; TCRdb lists only in-frame clones, some missing. The sample includes 2 million to 2.5 million clones, roughly 91% of them seen just once.

This receptor was identified in a man aged 18 to 30 in good health. Some clones in this sample may be carry-over from other donors' samples. This chain uses TRBV28 with TRBJ2-2, with TRBD1 identical over 8 bases. Sequencing input: naive CD8+ T cells from PBMCs. This CDR3 is CASSLFGQGAAGELFF. The CDR3 bases are TGTGCCAGCAGTTTATTCGGCCAGGGGGCGGCCGGGGAGCTGTTTTTT.